The 30 T cell receptor beta chains below all came from one sample that was sequenced in a study of blood T cell repertoires in COVID-19. Sequencing was performed with immunoSEQ multiplex PCR; in TCRdb, only in-frame clones are kept and a portion is missing. This sample carries 65,000 to 70,000 clones, about 89% of them seen once, and the ten largest clones take more than 5%. Source material: peripheral blood. These receptors came from a man over 45 with active COVID-19.

As regards this clone: Other DNA sequences in the sample encode the same CDR3. The chain recombines TRBV7-3 with TRBJ1-1; the D gene is possibly TRBD1 (6 bases). V lost 5 bases and J 1 base, leaving 11 bases between the germline ends. The germline V gene encodes CDR1 SGHTA and CDR2 FQGTGA. CDR3 size: 14 residues. CDR3 sequence reads: CASSPGHQNTEAFF. DNA for the CDR3: TGTGCCAGCAGCCCGGGACACCAGAACACTGAAGCTTTCTTT.

The chain combines TRBV5-8 with TRBJ1-5; D is perhaps TRBD1 (6 bases). The length of the CDR3 is 15 residues. Trimming cost V 4 bases and J 7 bases, with 18 bases left between them. The V gene's germline CDR1 is SGHTS and CDR2 YDEGEE. The CDR3 is CASSPAGGLWQPQHF. In nucleotides, the CDR3 is TGTGCCAGCAGCCCAGCCGGGGGGCTGTGGCAGCCCCAGCATTTT.

V usage is TRBV7-2 and J usage is TRBJ2-7; 10 bases match TRBD2. V lost 1 base, J lost 4 bases, and 4 bases stayed unmatched. CDR3 length: 15 amino acids. Per germline, CDR1 SGHTA and CDR2 FQGNSA. The CDR3 here is CASSLGASGSYEQYF. CDR3 sequence (DNA): TGTGCCAGCAGCTTAGGGGCTAGCGGGAGTTACGAGCAGTACTTC.

The chain employs TRBV4-3 and TRBJ2-7; 8 nucleotides agree with TRBD2. V gave up 1 base and J gave up 3 bases; unmatched junction bases: 5. The V gene's germline CDR1 is LGHNA and CDR2 YSLEER. The CDR3 contains 15 residues. The CDR3 sequence: CASSQGLARGYEQYF. The CDR3 nucleotides are TGCGCCAGCAGCCAAGGACTAGCGAGAGGCTACGAGCAGTACTTC.

The V and J genes are TRBV28 and TRBJ1-5, with 7 bases that match TRBD1. V was pared by 4 bases and J by 9 bases, with 12 bases of the junction left unmatched. The CDR3 runs 15 residues. The V gene's germline CDR1 is MDHEN and CDR2 SYDVKM. In DNA form, the CDR3 reads TGTGCCAGCAGTTCCCCGACAGGGAAAATAAGGCCCCAGCATTTT. Residues: CASSSPTGKIRPQHF.

The chain has TRBV2 and TRBJ2-1; possible D gene TRBD1, 5 bases. Germline CDR1 and CDR2: SNHLY and FYNNEI. CDR3 length: 16 amino acids. The V end was cut by 5 bases, the J end by 5 bases, with 19 bases between. The CDR3 sequence: CASSRPQGTLHNEQFF. The CDR3, as DNA: TGTGCCAGCAGTCGTCCCCAGGGAACTCTCCACAATGAGCAGTTCTTC.

This clone was seen once. The chain combines TRBV4-2 with TRBJ1-4; no definite D call. V lost 1 base, J lost 8 bases, and 11 bases lay in between. CDR1 LGHNA and CDR2 YNFKEQ come from the germline V gene. The CDR3 totals 14 residues. The DNA for the CDR3 is TGTGCCAGCAGCCAAGTAGTAATCGAGGAAAAACTGTTTTTT. This sequence encodes CASSQVVIEEKLFF.

V usage is TRBV6-5 and J usage is TRBJ1-1, with 7 bases identical to TRBD1. V dropped 2 bases and J dropped 6; count of bases not matched to a gene: 6. Germline V gene sequence: CDR1 MNHEY, CDR2 SVGAGI. The CDR3 runs to 14 residues. The CDR3 DNA reads TGTGCCAGCAGTTACACACCGACAGGGCCTGAAGCTTTCTTT. Protein sequence: CASSYTPTGPEAFF.

The chain carries TRBV15 and TRBJ1-2; D is perhaps TRBD1 (6 bases). The CDR3 is made up of 13 amino acids. Germline CDR1 is LNHNV and CDR2 is YYDKDF (reference sequence). V was shortened by 3 bases and J by 8 bases, with 13 bases between the two germline ends. In DNA, the CDR3 is TGTGCCACCAGCAGCGGGGGGGCTAGCGGCTACACCTTC. Translating gives CATSSGGASGYTF.

The gene calls are TRBV19 and TRBJ1-5; D is undetermined. The CDR3 has 15 residues. Trimming shortened V by 6 bases and J by 3 bases, and 15 bases separated the two germline ends. The V gene's germline CDR1 is LNHDA and CDR2 SQIVND (reference sequence). The CDR3 nucleotides are TGTGCCAGTAGCCTACCAACGCAAAACAATCAGCCCCAGCATTTT. Amino acids: CASSLPTQNNQPQHF.

This clone was found many times. This rearrangement joins TRBV10-3 to TRBJ2-7; a weak D match, TRBD2 (5 bases). CDR1 ENHRY and CDR2 SYGVKD come from the germline V gene. V lost 5 bases and J lost 9, with 11 bases in between. CDR3 size: 11 residues. The CDR3 DNA follows: TGTGCCATCAGTCTCGGGGTCGGGCAGTACTTC. It translates to CAISLGVGQYF.

The chain recombines TRBV9 with TRBJ1-1; possible D gene TRBD1, 6 bases. The CDR3 has 15 amino acids. Germline CDR1 SGDLS, CDR2 YYNGEE. Trimming took off 4 bases at V and 4 bases at J, with 17 bases between the two ends. CDR3 protein: CASSTRDEGGTEAFF. In DNA, the CDR3 is TGTGCCAGCAGCACCCGAGACGAAGGGGGCACTGAAGCTTTCTTT.

DNA of the CDR3: TGTGCCAGCATCCCCGGGGGGCCGCGGAACACTGAAGCTTTCTTT. Its translation is CASIPGGPRNTEAFF. This rearrangement joins TRBV6-2 or TRBV6-3 to TRBJ1-1; a weak D match, TRBD1 (6 bases). The germline V and J ends were trimmed by 7 bases and 1 base, with 16 bases remaining between them. The germline gives CDR1 MNHEY, CDR2 SVGEGT. This CDR3 is built from 15 residues.

The CDR3, as DNA: TGTGCCAGCAGCTTGGATAGCGGGAGTAACTACGAGCAGTACTTC. Encoded protein: CASSLDSGSNYEQYF. J is TRBJ2-7 and V is TRBV7-6; 9 nucleotides line up with TRBD2. Losses at the gene ends were 3 bases for V and 3 bases for J; bases not matched to a gene: 6. The CDR3 covers 15 residues. The germline CDR1 and CDR2 sequences are SGHVS and FNYEAQ.

CDR3 nucleotides: TGTGCCAGCAGCTTAGGAGGGACAGGGTCTGACGAGCAGTACTTC. Its protein is CASSLGGTGSDEQYF. The chain joins TRBV7-2 to TRBJ2-7, with 9 bases matching TRBD1. The CDR3 contains 15 residues. Germline values: CDR1 SGHTA, CDR2 FQGNSA. V lost 1 base, J lost 5 bases, and 6 bases stayed unmatched.

V usage is TRBV19 and J usage is TRBJ1-2; 7 nucleotides line up with TRBD1. Looked up from germline, CDR1 is LNHDA and CDR2 is SQIVND (reference sequence). CDR3 size: 15 residues. V was pared by 3 bases and J by 3 bases, with 7 bases of the junction left unmatched. The CDR3 region is CASSIGQALDYGYTF. CDR3 in DNA: TGTGCCAGTAGTATCGGACAGGCCCTTGACTATGGCTACACCTTC.

The J gene is TRBJ1-5, the V gene TRBV27, with 8 bases identical to TRBD1. The CDR3 contains 14 residues. J was trimmed by 10 bases and V by 6 bases; bases with no gene match: 11. Germline V lookup: CDR1 MNHEY, CDR2 SMNVEV (reference sequence). The CDR3 loop is CASRIQGAGVPQHF. In nucleotides, the CDR3 is TGTGCCAGCAGAATTCAGGGGGCTGGGGTACCCCAGCATTTT.

J is TRBJ2-7 and V is TRBV6-5; 7 positions match TRBD1. The germline gives CDR1 MNHEY, CDR2 SVGAGI. Trimming cost V 5 bases and J 2 bases; bases outside gene matches: 3. There are 13 residues in the CDR3. The CDR3 coding sequence is TGTGCCAGCAGTAACAGGGGACCCTACGAGCAGTACTTC. Translation: CASSNRGPYEQYF.

This chain connects TRBV5-1 to TRBJ2-1; no clear D gene. CDR1 SGHRS and CDR2 YFSETQ come from the germline V gene. V shed 0 bases and J shed 4 bases, with 5 bases lying between them. This CDR3 has 13 residues. The CDR3 nucleotides read TGCGCCAGCAGCTTGGACAAGTACAATGAGCAGTTCTTC. This gives the protein CASSLDKYNEQFF.

V and J are TRBV5-4 and TRBJ2-1; 7 bases are a match to TRBD2. CDR3 length equals 12 residues. The V gene's germline CDR1 is SGHNT and CDR2 YYREEE (reference sequence). With V trimmed by 5 bases and J by 6 bases, 2 bases remained unmatched. The CDR3, as DNA: TGTGCCAGCAGAGCGGGGTCCAATGAGCAGTTCTTC. The encoded protein is CASRAGSNEQFF.

The chain couples TRBV4-1 to TRBJ1-2; possible D gene TRBD1, 6 bases. The length of the CDR3 is 15 residues. The germline V gene encodes CDR1 MGHRA and CDR2 YSYEKL. V lost 0 bases and J lost 5, with 13 bases in between. The CDR3 nucleotides read TGCGCCAGCAGCCAAGATCTAGGGGGTTTGTATGGCTACACCTTC. Encoded protein: CASSQDLGGLYGYTF.

V gene TRBV11-2 combines with J gene TRBJ2-3, with D perhaps matching TRBD2 (6 bases). The ends were cut back, 1 base at V and 2 bases at J, with 13 bases in the middle. Per germline, CDR1 SGHAT and CDR2 FQNNGV. The CDR3 is 16 amino acids. In DNA form, the CDR3 reads TGTGCCAGCAGCTTAGGGGGAGGCCCTTTCACAGATACGCAGTATTTT. Protein: CASSLGGGPFTDTQYF.

The gene calls are TRBV11-2 and TRBJ1-5; weak D call: TRBD1 (6 bases). Trimming stripped 5 bases from V and 0 bases from J, with 11 bases between. This CDR3 has 15 amino acids. Germline-derived CDR1 and CDR2 are SGHAT and FQNNGV. The chain's CDR3 is CASSPGTSSNQPQHF. DNA for the CDR3: TGTGCCAGCAGCCCCGGGACAAGTAGCAATCAGCCCCAGCATTTT.

This clone was counted only a few times. J is TRBJ1-5 and V is TRBV10-1; no clear D. Germline lookup yields CDR1 WNHNN and CDR2 SYGVQD (reference sequence). This CDR3 is built from 17 residues. Trimming shortened V by 6 bases and J by 0 bases, and 18 bases separated the two germline ends. DNA of the CDR3: TGCGCCAGCAGGACGCAGACAAAGATGTATAGCAATCAGCCCCAGCATTTT. It yields the protein CASRTQTKMYSNQPQHF.

The J gene is TRBJ1-2, the V gene TRBV28; 7 nucleotides line up with TRBD1. Trimming removed 10 bases from V and 5 bases from J; junction bases left unmatched: 10. The germline V gene encodes CDR1 MDHEN and CDR2 SYDVKM. The CDR3 has 13 residues. The CDR3 nucleotides are TGTGCCATGCAGGACAGGACGACGTATGGCTACACCTTC. This gives the protein CAMQDRTTYGYTF.

V usage is TRBV29-1 and J usage is TRBJ1-1; 7 bases are shared with TRBD1. The CDR3 is 13 amino acids. Germline assignment: CDR1 SQVTM and CDR2 ANQGSEA. The junction had 8 bases not matched to a gene; V was cut back by 6 bases and J by 4 bases. CDR3 region: CSVRTGGSTEAFF. The CDR3 DNA sequence: TGCAGCGTGAGGACAGGTGGGAGCACTGAAGCTTTCTTT.

The chain recombines TRBV12-3 or TRBV12-4 with TRBJ2-7; a possible D gene is TRBD2 (6 bases). The CDR3 length is 13 residues. V lost 5 bases, J lost 5 bases, and 13 bases lay in between. The CDR3 DNA is TGTGCCAGCAGTCCGGGGGTCGTCAACGAGCAGTACTTC. It translates to CASSPGVVNEQYF.

The chain combines TRBV13 with TRBJ1-1; 7 nucleotides line up with TRBD1. The germline CDR1 and CDR2 sequences are PRHDT and FYEKMQ (reference sequence). This CDR3 comprises 15 residues. With V trimmed by 5 bases and J by 4 bases, 10 bases remained unmatched. Here the CDR3 reads CASSLPGQKFTEAFF. The CDR3 DNA reads TGTGCCAGCAGCCTACCGGGACAGAAGTTCACTGAAGCTTTCTTT. Using reference TRBV13 and TRBJ1-1 for the parts outside the CDR3, the full variable domain is AAGVIQSPRHLIKEKRETATLKCYPIPRHDTVYWYQQGPGQDPQFLISFYEKMQSDKGSIPDRFSAQQFSDYHSELNMSSLELGDSALYFCASSLPGQKFTEAFFGQGTRLTVV.

The genes are TRBV29-1 and TRBJ2-5; maybe TRBD1 (5 bases). With 6 bases removed from V and 2 bases from J, the gap between germline ends came to 13 bases. The CDR3 is 13 amino acids. Germline V CDR1 and CDR2: SQVTM, ANQGSEA. The CDR3 sequence: CSVSRTPQETQYF. CDR3 nucleotide sequence: TGCAGCGTATCCCGGACACCTCAAGAGACCCAGTACTTC.

The chain uses TRBV28 and TRBJ1-2; 7 bases align to TRBD1. CDR1 and CDR2 (germline): MDHEN, SYDVKM. Germline trimming cut 6 bases from V and 4 bases from J; bases unmatched to any gene: 11. This CDR3 contains 15 residues. CDR3 residues: CASSPQDRDSYGYTF. For the CDR3, the DNA is TGTGCCAGCAGCCCACAAGACAGGGACAGCTATGGCTACACCTTC.